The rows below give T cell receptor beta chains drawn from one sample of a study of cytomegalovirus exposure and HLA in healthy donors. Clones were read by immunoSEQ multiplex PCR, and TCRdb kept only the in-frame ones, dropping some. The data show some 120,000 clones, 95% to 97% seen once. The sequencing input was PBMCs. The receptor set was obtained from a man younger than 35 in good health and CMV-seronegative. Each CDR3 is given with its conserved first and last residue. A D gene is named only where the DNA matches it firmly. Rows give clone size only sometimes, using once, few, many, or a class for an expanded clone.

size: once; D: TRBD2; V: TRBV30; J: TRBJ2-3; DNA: TGTGCCGGCCACCGACTAGCGGGAGATCCAGATACGCAGTATTTT; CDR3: CAGHRLAGDPDTQYF
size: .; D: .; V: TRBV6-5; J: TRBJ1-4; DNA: TGTGCCAGCAGTTACTCGAACGCGCGTAATGAAAAACTGTTTTTT; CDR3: CASSYSNARNEKLFF
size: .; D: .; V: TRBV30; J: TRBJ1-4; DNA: TGTGCCTGGAGCGCCCGGGGAAAACTGTTTTTT; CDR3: CAWSARGKLFF
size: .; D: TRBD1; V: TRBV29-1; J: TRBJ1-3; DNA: TGCAGCGCCCGCACAGCCCCGAGACAGGGGGCGCTTTACGGAAACACCATATATTTT; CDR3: CSARTAPRQGALYGNTIYF
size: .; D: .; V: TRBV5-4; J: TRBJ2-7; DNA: TGTGCCAGCAGCCTCCCCCGGGGGGCGGGAAGCTCCTACGAGCAGTACTTC; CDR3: CASSLPRGAGSSYEQYF
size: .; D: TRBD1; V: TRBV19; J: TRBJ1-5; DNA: TGTGCCAGTAGTGTGGACAGGGTTAGCAATCAGCCCCAGCATTTT; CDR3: CASSVDRVSNQPQHF
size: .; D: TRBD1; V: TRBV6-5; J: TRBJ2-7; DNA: TGTGCCAGCAGACTCACAGGGGCCTACGAGCAGTACTTC; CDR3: CASRLTGAYEQYF
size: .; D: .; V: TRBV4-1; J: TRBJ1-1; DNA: TGCGCCAGCAGCCAAGGTTTCGGTGAGGATGCTGAAGCTTTCTTT; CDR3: CASSQGFGEDAEAFF
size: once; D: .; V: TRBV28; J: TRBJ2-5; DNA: TGTGCCAGCAGCCGACAGATGCAAGAGACCCAGTACTTC; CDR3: CASSRQMQETQYF
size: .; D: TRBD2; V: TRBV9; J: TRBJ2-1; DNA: TGTGCCAGCAGCGATAGACTAGCGGGAGTATACAATGAGCAGTTCTTC; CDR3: CASSDRLAGVYNEQFF
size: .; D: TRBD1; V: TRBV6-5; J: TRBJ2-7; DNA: TGTGCCAGCAGCCGGACAGGGGCTGGCGAGCAGTACTTC; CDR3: CASSRTGAGEQYF
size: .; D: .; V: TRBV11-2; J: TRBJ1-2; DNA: TGTGCCAGCAGCTTGCTAGGGGGAAGCTATGGCTACACCTTC; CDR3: CASSLLGGSYGYTF
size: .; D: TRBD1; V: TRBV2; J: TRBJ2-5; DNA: TGTGCCAGCCGGGGACAGGGGGCGCGGGGAGAGACCCAGTACTTC; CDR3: CASRGQGARGETQYF
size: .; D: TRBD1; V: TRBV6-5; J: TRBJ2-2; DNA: TGTGCCAGCAGACGACAGGGGCTGACCGGGGAGCTGTTTTTT; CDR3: CASRRQGLTGELFF
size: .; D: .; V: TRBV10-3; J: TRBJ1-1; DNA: TGTGCCATCAACGCCGGGTTGAGCACTGAAGCTTTCTTT; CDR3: CAINAGLSTEAFF
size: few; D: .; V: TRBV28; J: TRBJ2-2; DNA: TGTGCCAGCAGTTTACCCCTAACCGGGGAGCTGTTTTTT; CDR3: CASSLPLTGELFF
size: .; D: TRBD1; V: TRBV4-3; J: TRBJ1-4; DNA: TGCGCCAGCAGCCCAGACAGGGGAGAAAAACTGTTTTTT; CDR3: CASSPDRGEKLFF
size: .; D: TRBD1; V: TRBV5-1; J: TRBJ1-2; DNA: TGCGCCAGCAGCTCGCTGCAGGGGGCGGACTATGGCTACACCTTC; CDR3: CASSSLQGADYGYTF
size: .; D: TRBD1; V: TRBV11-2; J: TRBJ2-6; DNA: TGTGCCAGCAGCTTAAGGGGGCCTGGGGCCAACGTCCTGACTTTC; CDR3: CASSLRGPGANVLTF
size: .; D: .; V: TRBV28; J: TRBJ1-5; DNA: TGTGCCAGCAGTTTTAGGCCGGCGGTTCAGCCCCAGCATTTT; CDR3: CASSFRPAVQPQHF
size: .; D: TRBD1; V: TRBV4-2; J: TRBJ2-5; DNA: TGTGCCAGCAGCCAAGATCGGACAGGGTTCGGCGGGACCCAGTACTTC; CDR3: CASSQDRTGFGGTQYF
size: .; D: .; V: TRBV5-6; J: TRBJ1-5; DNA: TGTGCCAGCAGCTTGCGAGGGGGAACCCAGCCCCAGCATTTT; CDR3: CASSLRGGTQPQHF
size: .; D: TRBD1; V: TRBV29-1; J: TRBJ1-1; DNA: TGCAGCGTTGCAACCGGGACAGGGAACACTGAAGCTTTCTTT; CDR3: CSVATGTGNTEAFF
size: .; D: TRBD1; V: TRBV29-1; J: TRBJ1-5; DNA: TGCAGCGCCACACAGGGGCCTTATCAGCCCCAGCATTTT; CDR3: CSATQGPYQPQHF
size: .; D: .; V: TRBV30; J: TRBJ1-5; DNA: TGTGCCTGGAGTGTACGTGGCAGCAATCAGCCCCAGCATTTT; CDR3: CAWSVRGSNQPQHF
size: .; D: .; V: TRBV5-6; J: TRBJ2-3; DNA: TGTGCCAGCAGCTTGGTCCGTGCGGGCACAGATACGCAGTATTTT; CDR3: CASSLVRAGTDTQYF
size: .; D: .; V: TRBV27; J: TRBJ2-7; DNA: TGTGCCAGCAGTTCGAGTGCGGGGCGGGTCTCCTACGAGCAGTACTTC; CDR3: CASSSSAGRVSYEQYF
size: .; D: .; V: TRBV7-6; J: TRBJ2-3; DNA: TGTGCCAGCAGACGGAGTCACAAGGATACGCAGTATTTT; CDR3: CASRRSHKDTQYF
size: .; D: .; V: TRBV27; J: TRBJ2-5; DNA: TGTGCCAGCAGTTACTCTACGGGAGAGACCCAGTACTTC; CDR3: CASSYSTGETQYF
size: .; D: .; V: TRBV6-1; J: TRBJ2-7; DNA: TGTGCCAGCCCACAGCCTCTTACCTACGAGCAGTACTTC; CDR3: CASPQPLTYEQYF
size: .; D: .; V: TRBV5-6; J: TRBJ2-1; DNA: TGTGCCAGCAGCTTGGCAGGGGACTACAATGAGCAGTTCTTC; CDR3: CASSLAGDYNEQFF
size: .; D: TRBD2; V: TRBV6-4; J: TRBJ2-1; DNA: TGTGCCAGCAGTGAAGAGGGGGCACTAGCGGGAAATCAGTTCTTC; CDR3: CASSEEGALAGNQFF
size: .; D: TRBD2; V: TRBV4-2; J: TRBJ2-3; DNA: TGTGCCAGCAGCCAGGGCGGGAGCCCCACAGATACGCAGTATTTT; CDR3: CASSQGGSPTDTQYF
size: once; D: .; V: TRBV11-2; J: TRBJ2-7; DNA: TGTGCCAGCAGCGCCGACCTAGCGCACTCCTACGAGCAGTACTTC; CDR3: CASSADLAHSYEQYF
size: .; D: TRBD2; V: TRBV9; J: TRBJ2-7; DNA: TGTGCCAGCAGCGGATTAGCGGGAGCCGAGCAGTACTTC; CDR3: CASSGLAGAEQYF
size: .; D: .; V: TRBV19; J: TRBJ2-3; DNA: TGTGCCAGTAGTTCGTCAGGGGGCACAGATACGCAGTATTTT; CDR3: CASSSSGGTDTQYF
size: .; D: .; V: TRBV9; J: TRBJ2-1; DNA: TGTGCCAGCAGCCTCCCCTCTGGGCTTCACAATGAGCAGTTCTTC; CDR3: CASSLPSGLHNEQFF